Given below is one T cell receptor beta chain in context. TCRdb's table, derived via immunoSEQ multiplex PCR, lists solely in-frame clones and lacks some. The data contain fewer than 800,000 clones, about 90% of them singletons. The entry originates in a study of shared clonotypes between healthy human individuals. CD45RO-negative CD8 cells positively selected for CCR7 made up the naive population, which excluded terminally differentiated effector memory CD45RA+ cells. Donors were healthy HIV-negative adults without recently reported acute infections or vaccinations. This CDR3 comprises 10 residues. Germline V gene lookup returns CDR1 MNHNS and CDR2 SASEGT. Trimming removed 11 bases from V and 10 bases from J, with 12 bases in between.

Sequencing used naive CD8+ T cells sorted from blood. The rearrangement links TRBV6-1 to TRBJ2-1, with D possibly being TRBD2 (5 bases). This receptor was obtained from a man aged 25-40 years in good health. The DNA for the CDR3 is TGTGCCGTGAGAGGGTACGAGCAGTTCTTC. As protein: CAVRGYEQFF.